Sequencing of this T cell receptor beta chain was carried out in a study of blood T cell repertoires in COVID-19. The germline V gene encodes CDR1 LGHDT and CDR2 YNNKEL (reference sequence). V lost 4 bases and J lost 4; bases outside the gene matches: 8. The CDR3 extends over 16 amino acids. In the study's own analysis: The assay estimated nucleated cells by amplifying reference gene primers. Sequenced by immunoSEQ multiplex PCR; TCRdb stores in-frame clones only, minus some. The V and J calls and clone size come from that table; D and trimming were worked out from the DNA. The table records just over 20,000 clones, 80% to 90% of them present only once.

The chain employs TRBV3-1 (or the pseudogene TRBV3-2) and TRBJ2-1, with 9 nucleotides matching TRBD1. The receptor comes from a man between 45 and 60 years old with active COVID-19. What was sequenced was peripheral blood. The CDR3 reads CASSRPGQGLYNEQFF. In DNA, the CDR3 is TGTGCCAGCAGCCGCCCTGGACAGGGGTTATACAATGAGCAGTTCTTC.